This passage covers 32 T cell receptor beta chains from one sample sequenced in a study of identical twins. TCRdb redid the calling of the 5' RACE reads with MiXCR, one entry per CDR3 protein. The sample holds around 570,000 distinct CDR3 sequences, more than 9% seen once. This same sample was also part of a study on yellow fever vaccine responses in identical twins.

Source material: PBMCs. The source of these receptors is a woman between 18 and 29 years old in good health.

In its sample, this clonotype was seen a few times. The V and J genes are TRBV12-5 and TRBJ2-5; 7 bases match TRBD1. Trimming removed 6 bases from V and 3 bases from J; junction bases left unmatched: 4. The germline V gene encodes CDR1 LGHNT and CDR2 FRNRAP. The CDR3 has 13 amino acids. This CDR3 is CASGQGLKETQYF. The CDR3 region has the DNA TGTGCTAGTGGACAGGGGTTGAAAGAGACCCAGTACTTC.

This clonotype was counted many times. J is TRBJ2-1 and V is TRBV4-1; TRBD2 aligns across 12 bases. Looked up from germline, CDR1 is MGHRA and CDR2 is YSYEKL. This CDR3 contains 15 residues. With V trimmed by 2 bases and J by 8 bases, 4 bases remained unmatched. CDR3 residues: CASSQTSGRIYEQFF. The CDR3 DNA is TGCGCCAGCAGCCAAACTAGCGGGAGGATCTATGAGCAGTTCTTC.

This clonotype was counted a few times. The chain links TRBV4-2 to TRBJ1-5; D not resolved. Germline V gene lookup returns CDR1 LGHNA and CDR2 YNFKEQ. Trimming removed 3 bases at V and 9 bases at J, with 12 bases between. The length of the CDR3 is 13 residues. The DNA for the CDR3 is TGTGCCAGCAGCCAGGACCTTGTGGGGCCCCAGCATTTT. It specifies CASSQDLVGPQHF.

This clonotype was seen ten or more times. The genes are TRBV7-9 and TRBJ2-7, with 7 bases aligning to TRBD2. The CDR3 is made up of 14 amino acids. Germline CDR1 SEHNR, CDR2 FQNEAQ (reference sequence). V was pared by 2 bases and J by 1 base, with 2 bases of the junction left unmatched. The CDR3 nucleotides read TGTGCCAGCAGCTTACCTAGCGGATCCTACGAGCAGTACTTC. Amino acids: CASSLPSGSYEQYF.

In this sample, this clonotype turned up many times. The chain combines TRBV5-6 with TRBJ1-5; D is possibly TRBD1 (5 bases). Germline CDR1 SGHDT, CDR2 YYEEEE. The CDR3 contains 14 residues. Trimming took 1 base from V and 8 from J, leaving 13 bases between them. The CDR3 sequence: CASSLMGRGEPQHF. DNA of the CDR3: TGTGCCAGCAGCTTGATGGGGAGGGGAGAGCCCCAGCATTTT.

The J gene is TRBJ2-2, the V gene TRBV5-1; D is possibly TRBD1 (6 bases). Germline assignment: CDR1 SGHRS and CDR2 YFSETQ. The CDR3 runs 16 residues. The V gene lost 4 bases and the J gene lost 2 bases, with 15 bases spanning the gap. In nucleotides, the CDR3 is TGCGCCAGCAGCCCAAGGACAGAACCCAACACCGGGGAGCTGTTTTTT. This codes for CASSPRTEPNTGELFF. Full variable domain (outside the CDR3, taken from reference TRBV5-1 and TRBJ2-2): KAGVTQTPRYLIKTRGQQVTLSCSPISGHRSVSWYQQTPGQGLQFLFEYFSETQRNKGNFPGRFSGRQFSNSRSEMNVSTLELGDSALYLCASSPRTEPNTGELFFGEGSRLTVL.

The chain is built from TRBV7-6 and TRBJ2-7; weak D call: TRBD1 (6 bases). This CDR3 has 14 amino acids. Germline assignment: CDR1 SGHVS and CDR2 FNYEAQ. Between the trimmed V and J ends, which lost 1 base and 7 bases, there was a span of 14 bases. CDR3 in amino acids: CASSLDRVLGEQYF. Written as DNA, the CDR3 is TGTGCCAGCAGCTTAGACAGGGTTTTAGGGGAGCAGTACTTC.

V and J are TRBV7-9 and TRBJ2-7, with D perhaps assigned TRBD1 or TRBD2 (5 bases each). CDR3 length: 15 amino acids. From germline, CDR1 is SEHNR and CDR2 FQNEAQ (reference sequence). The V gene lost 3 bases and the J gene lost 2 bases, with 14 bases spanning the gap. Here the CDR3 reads CASSFLRDRPYEQYF. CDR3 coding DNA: TGTGCCAGCAGCTTCTTAAGGGACCGACCCTACGAGCAGTACTTC.

The CDR3 sequence is CASSQDRDPIYEQYF. The CDR3 bases are TGTGCCAGCAGCCAGGACCGGGACCCTATCTACGAGCAGTACTTC. The V call is TRBV4-2, the J call TRBJ2-7; TRBD1 or TRBD2 may be the D gene (5 bases each). V lost 3 bases and J lost 3, with 15 bases in between. CDR3 length: 15 amino acids. Germline V gene data show CDR1 as LGHNA and CDR2 as YNFKEQ.

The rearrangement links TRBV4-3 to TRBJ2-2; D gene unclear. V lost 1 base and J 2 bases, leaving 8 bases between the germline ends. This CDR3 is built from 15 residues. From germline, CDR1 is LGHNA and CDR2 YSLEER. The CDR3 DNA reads TGCGCCAGCAGCCAAGGAAAGATTAACACCGGGGAGCTGTTTTTT. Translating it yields CASSQGKINTGELFF.

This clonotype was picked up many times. CDR3 sequence reads: CASSEDANQPQHF. CDR3 DNA: TGCGCCAGCAGTGAGGATGCCAATCAGCCCCAGCATTTT. This chain connects TRBV5-1 to TRBJ1-5; D is ambiguous. The CDR3 contains 13 residues. The germline V gene encodes CDR1 SGHRS and CDR2 YFSETQ. The V end lost 5 bases, the J end lost 3 bases, and 9 bases lay between the germline ends.

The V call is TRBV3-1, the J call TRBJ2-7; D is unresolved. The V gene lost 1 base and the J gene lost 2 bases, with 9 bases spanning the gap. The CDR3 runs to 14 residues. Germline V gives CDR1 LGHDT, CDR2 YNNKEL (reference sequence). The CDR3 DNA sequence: TGTGCCAGCAGCCAAGCACAGTGGGCCTACGAGCAGTACTTC. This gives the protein CASSQAQWAYEQYF.

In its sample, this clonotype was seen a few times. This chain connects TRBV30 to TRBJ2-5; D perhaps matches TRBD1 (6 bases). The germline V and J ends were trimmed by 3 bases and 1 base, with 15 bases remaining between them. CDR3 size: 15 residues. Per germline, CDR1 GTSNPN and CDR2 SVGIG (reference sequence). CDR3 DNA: TGTGCCTGGAGGGCCCCCCCGACAGGCCAAGAGACCCAGTACTTC. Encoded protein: CAWRAPPTGQETQYF.

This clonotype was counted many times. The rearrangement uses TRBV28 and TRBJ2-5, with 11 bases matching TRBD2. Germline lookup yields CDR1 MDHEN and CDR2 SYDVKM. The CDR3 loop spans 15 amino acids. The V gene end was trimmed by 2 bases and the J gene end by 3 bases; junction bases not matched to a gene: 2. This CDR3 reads CASSLISGREETQYF. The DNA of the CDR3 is TGTGCCAGCAGTTTAATTAGCGGGAGGGAAGAGACCCAGTACTTC.

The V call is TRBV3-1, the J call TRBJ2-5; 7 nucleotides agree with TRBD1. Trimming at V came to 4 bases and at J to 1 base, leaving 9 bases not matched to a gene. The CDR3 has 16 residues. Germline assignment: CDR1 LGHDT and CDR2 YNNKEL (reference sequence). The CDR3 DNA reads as TGTGCCAGCAGCCGTCGACAGGGATTGGGCCAAGAGACCCAGTACTTC. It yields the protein CASSRRQGLGQETQYF.

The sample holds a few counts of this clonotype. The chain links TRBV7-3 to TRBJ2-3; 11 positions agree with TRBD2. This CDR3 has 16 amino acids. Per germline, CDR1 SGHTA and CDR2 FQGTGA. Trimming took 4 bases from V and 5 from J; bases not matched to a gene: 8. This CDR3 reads CASSSLTSGDGDTQYF. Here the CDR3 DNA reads TGTGCCAGCAGCTCTTTGACTAGCGGGGATGGAGATACGCAGTATTTT.

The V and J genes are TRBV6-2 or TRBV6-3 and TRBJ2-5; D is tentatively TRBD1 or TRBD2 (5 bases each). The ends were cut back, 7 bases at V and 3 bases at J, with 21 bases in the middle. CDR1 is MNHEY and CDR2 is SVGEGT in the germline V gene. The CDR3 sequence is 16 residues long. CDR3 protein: CASNAPGKGVEETQYF. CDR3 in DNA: TGTGCCAGCAATGCTCCCGGGAAAGGGGTGGAAGAGACCCAGTACTTC.

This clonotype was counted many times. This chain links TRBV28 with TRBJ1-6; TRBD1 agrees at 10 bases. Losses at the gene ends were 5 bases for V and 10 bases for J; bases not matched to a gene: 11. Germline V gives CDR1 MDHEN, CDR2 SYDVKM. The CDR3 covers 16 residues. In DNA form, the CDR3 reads TGTGCCAGCAGTCTCGGGACAGGGGCAATACGGTCACCCCTCCACTTT. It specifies CASSLGTGAIRSPLHF.

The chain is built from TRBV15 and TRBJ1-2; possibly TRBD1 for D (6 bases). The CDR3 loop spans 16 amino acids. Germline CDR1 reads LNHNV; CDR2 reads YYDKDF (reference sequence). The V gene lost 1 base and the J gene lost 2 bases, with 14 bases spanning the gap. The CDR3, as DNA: TGTGCCACCAGCAGAGTGGGGGACATAAGAAACTATGGCTACACCTTC. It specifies CATSRVGDIRNYGYTF.

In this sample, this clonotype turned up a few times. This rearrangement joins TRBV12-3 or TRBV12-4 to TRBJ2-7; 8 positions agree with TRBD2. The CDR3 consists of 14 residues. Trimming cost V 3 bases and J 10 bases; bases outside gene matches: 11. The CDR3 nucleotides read TGTGCCAGCAGTTTTTCAGCGGGAGATGCATACCAGTACTTC. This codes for CASSFSAGDAYQYF.

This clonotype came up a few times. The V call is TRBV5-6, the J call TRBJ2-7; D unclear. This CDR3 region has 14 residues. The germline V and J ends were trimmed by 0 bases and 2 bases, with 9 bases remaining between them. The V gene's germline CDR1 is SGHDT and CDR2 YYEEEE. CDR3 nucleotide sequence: TGTGCCAGCAGCTTGGAGTACAGCCCCTACGAGCAGTACTTC. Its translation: CASSLEYSPYEQYF.

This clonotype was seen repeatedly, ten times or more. As DNA, the CDR3 is TGCGCCAGCAGCCCTACCGGGACAGCAGAGACAGATACGCAGTATTTT. It specifies CASSPTGTAETDTQYF. The chain couples TRBV5-1 to TRBJ2-3, with 7 bases that match TRBD1. The CDR3 has 16 amino acids. With V trimmed by 4 bases and J by 3 bases, 11 bases remained unmatched. From germline, CDR1 is SGHRS and CDR2 YFSETQ.

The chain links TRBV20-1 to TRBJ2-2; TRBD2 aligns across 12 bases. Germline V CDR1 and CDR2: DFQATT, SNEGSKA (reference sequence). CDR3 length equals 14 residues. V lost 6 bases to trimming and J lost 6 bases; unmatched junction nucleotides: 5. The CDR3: CSARLAGEAGELFF. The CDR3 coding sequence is TGCAGTGCCCGACTAGCGGGAGAGGCCGGGGAGCTGTTTTTT.

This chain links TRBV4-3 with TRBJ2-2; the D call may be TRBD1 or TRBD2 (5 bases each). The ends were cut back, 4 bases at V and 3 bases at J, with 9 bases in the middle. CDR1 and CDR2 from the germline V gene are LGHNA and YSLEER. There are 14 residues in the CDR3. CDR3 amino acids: CASSRDRYTGELFF. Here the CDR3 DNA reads TGCGCCAGCAGCCGGGACCGATACACCGGGGAGCTGTTTTTT.

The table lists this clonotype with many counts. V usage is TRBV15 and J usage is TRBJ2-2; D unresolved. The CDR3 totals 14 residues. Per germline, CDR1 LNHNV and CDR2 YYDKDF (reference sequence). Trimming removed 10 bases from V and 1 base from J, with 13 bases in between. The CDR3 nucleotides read TGTGCCATCAGAAACGCAGTGAACACCGGGGAGCTGTTTTTT. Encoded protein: CAIRNAVNTGELFF.

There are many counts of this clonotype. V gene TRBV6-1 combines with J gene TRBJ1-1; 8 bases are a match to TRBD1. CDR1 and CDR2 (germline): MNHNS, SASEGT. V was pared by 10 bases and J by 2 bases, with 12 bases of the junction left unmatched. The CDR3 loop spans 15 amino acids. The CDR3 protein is CATRTGNLLNTEAFF. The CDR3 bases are TGTGCCACTAGGACAGGGAACTTGCTAAACACTGAAGCTTTCTTT.

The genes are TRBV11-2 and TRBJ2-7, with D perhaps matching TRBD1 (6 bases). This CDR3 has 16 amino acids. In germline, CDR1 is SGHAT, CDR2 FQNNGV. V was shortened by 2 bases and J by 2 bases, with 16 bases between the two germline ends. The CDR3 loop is CASSLTGNNPTYEQYF. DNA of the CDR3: TGTGCCAGCAGCTTAACAGGGAATAATCCAACCTACGAGCAGTACTTC.

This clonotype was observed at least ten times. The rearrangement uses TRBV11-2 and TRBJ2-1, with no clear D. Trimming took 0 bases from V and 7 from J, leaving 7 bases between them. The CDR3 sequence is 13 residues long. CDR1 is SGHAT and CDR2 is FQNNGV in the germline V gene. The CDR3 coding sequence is TGTGCCAGCAGCTTAGATGGGTTGAATGAGCAGTTCTTC. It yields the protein CASSLDGLNEQFF.

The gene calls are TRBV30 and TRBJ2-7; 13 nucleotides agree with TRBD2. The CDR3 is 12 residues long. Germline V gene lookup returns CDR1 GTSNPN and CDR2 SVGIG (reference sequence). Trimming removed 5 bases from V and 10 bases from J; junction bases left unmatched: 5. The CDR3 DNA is TGTGCCTGGGCCGGGACTAGCGGGAAACAGTACTTC. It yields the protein CAWAGTSGKQYF.

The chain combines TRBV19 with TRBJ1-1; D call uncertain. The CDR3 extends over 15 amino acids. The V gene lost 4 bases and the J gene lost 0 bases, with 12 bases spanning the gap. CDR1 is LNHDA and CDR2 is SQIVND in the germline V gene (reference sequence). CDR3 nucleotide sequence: TGTGCCAGTAGTAAGCGCCGGAACATGAACACTGAAGCTTTCTTT. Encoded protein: CASSKRRNMNTEAFF.

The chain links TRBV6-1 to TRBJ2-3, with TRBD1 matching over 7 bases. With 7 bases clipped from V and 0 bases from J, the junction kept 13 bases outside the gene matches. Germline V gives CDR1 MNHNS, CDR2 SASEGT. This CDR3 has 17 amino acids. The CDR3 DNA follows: TGTGCCAGCAATCACATTCCGGGACAGCTTAGCACAGATACGCAGTATTTT. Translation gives CASNHIPGQLSTDTQYF.

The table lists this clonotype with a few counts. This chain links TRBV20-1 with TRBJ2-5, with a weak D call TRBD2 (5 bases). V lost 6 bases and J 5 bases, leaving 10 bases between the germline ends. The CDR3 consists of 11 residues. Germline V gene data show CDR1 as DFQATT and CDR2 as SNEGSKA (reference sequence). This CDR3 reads CSAEGGETQYF. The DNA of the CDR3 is TGCAGTGCCGAGGGTGGGGAGACCCAGTACTTC.